The source of this T cell receptor beta chain is a study of shared clonotypes between healthy human individuals. Study-wide results and caveats: On the whole, naive subsets had larger estimated richness than memory subsets had. Clonotypes that were shared across a handful of donors made up around 5% of naive CD4 clonotypes.

A word on this clone: Antigen specificity is unknown.

Method: immunoSEQ multiplex PCR; TCRdb's copy keeps in-frame clones and lacks some. The repertoire holds around 2,000,000 clones, with approximately 94% as singletons. Terminally differentiated effector memory CD45RA+ cells were excluded by CCR7 positive selection of CD45RO-negative cells. The donors, healthy adults who were HIV-negative, had experienced no recent acute infections or vaccinations. The germline V gene encodes CDR1 MNHNS and CDR2 SASEGT. The V and J ends lost 4 bases and 0 bases respectively, with 10 bases between them. CDR3 size: 15 residues. The sample comprised naive CD8+ T cells sorted from blood. This TCR was sampled from a man between 18 and 35 years old in good health. The chain is built from TRBV6-1 and TRBJ1-3; D ambiguous. Here the CDR3 DNA reads TGTGCCAGCAGTGCCTCGGAGGACTCTGGAAACACCATATATTTT. It yields the protein CASSASEDSGNTIYF.